What follows is one T cell receptor (beta chain) and its context. Using its own MiXCR run on the 5' RACE reads, TCRdb lists one record per CDR3 protein. Among 110,000 or so distinct CDR3 sequences listed, approximately 19% were seen once. CDR3 length: 13 amino acids. The V end lost 4 bases, the J end lost 3 bases, and 11 bases lay between the germline ends. The V gene's germline CDR1 is SGHNT and CDR2 YYREEE (reference sequence). The sample originates from a study of human T cells and chemical hapten exposure. The wider study: How much TCR each sample yielded varied, mostly because pooled library volumes differed slightly.

From whole blood left unfractionated, total RNA was extracted. This sequence originates from a human donor in good health. The chain carries TRBV5-4 and TRBJ2-7, with D tentatively TRBD1 (6 bases). CDR3 loop: CASSPDRFYEQYF. The DNA for the CDR3 is TGTGCCAGCAGCCCGGACAGATTCTACGAGCAGTACTTC.